Listed below are T cell receptor beta chains from one sample, sequenced in a study of siplizumab effects on memory and regulatory T cells. The repertoire was sequenced with immunoSEQ multiplex PCR; TCRdb's copy has only in-frame clones and lacks some. The sample comprises some 73,000 clones, around 93% of which are singletons, and roughly 4.7% rests with the top ten. What was sequenced was CD8+ T cells sorted from blood. The receptors were gathered from a human donor in good health. CDR3s include the opening cysteine and the closing phenylalanine or tryptophan. A D gene is named only where the DNA matches it firmly. Size is omitted from some rows. Given values are once, few, many or a class for expanded clones.

>TRBV27|NA|TRBJ1-2|NA
CASSPLVGRYGYTF
TGTGCCAGCAGTCCACTAGTGGGAAGGTATGGCTACACCTTC
>TRBV27|few|TRBJ2-1|NA
CASSLSLYNEQFF
TGTGCCAGCAGTTTATCTCTCTACAATGAGCAGTTCTTC
>TRBV27|NA|TRBJ2-1|NA
CASSLGGSSYNEQFF
TGTGCCAGCAGTTTGGGCGGGTCTTCCTACAATGAGCAGTTCTTC
>TRBV27|NA|TRBJ2-7|NA
CASSPPAVGTYEQYF
TGTGCCAGCAGCCCACCGGCGGTGGGAACGTACGAGCAGTACTTC
>TRBV4-1|NA|TRBJ2-1|TRBD2
CASSHGGGYNEQFF
TGCGCCAGCAGCCATGGCGGGGGATACAATGAGCAGTTCTTC
>TRBV29-1|few|TRBJ1-5|NA
CSVPGAGNQPQHF
TGCAGCGTGCCCGGGGCAGGCAATCAGCCCCAGCATTTT
>TRBV9|once|TRBJ2-4|TRBD1
CASSVGTGLAKNIQYF
TGTGCCAGCAGCGTAGGGACAGGGTTAGCCAAAAACATTCAGTACTTC
>TRBV11-3|once|TRBJ1-1|NA
CASSPTGGTEAFF
TGTGCCAGCAGCCCGACGGGCGGCACTGAAGCTTTCTTT
>TRBV6-1|NA|TRBJ1-1|NA
CASRMGQENTEAFF
TGTGCCAGCAGGATGGGACAAGAAAACACTGAAGCTTTCTTT
>TRBV5-1|NA|TRBJ1-5|NA
CASSLRGESNQPQHF
TGCGCCAGCAGCTTGCGGGGGGAAAGCAATCAGCCCCAGCATTTT
>TRBV11-2|NA|TRBJ1-1|NA
CASSSTYLNTEAFF
TGTGCCAGCAGCTCGACGTATTTAAACACTGAAGCTTTCTTT
>TRBV6-5|NA|TRBJ2-1|NA
CASRGWRGEDEQFF
TGTGCCAGCAGGGGGTGGCGGGGTGAGGATGAGCAGTTCTTC
>TRBV7-8|NA|TRBJ2-5|NA
CASSLVRGLETQYF
TGTGCCAGCAGCTTAGTTCGGGGGTTAGAGACCCAGTACTTC
>TRBV7-9|medium-sized|TRBJ1-1|NA
CASSLDTTGYTEAFF
TGTGCCAGCAGCCTAGATACAACAGGGTACACTGAAGCTTTCTTT
>TRBV9|NA|TRBJ1-1|NA
CASSTLGDMNTEAFF
TGTGCCAGCAGCACCCTGGGAGACATGAACACTGAAGCTTTCTTT
>TRBV10-2|once|TRBJ1-1|NA
CASSPPGQRAFF
TGCGCCAGCAGCCCCCCTGGACAGAGAGCTTTCTTT
>TRBV11-2|NA|TRBJ1-4|NA
CASSQETVFNEKLFF
TGTGCCAGCAGCCAAGAGACGGTATTTAATGAAAAACTGTTTTTT
>TRBV27|NA|TRBJ2-2|TRBD2
CASSLYGLANLPSGELFF
TGTGCCAGCAGTTTGTACGGACTAGCGAATCTACCGAGTGGGGAGCTGTTTTTT
>TRBV5-6|NA|TRBJ2-3|NA
CASSLGTAADTQYF
TGTGCCAGCAGCTTGGGAACAGCCGCAGATACGCAGTATTTT
>TRBV4-2|NA|TRBJ2-1|NA
CASSHLGGHNEQFF
TGTGCCAGCAGCCACCTCGGGGGGCACAATGAGCAGTTCTTC